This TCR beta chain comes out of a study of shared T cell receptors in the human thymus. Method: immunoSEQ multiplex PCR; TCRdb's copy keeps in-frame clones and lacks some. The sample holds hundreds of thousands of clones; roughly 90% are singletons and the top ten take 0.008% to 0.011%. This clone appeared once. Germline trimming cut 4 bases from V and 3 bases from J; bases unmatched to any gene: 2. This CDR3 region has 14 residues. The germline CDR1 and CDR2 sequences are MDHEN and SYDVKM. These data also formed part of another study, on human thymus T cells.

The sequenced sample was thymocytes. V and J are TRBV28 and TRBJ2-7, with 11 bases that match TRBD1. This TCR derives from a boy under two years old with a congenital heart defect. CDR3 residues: CASSSDRGHYEQYF. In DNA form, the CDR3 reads TGTGCCAGCAGTTCGGACAGGGGGCACTACGAGCAGTACTTC. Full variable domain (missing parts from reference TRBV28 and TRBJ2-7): DVKVTQSSRYLVKRTGEKVFLECVQDMDHENMFWYRQDPGLGLRLIYFSYDVKMKEKGDIPEGYSVSREKKERFSLILESASTNQTSMYLCASSSDRGHYEQYFGPGTRLTVT.